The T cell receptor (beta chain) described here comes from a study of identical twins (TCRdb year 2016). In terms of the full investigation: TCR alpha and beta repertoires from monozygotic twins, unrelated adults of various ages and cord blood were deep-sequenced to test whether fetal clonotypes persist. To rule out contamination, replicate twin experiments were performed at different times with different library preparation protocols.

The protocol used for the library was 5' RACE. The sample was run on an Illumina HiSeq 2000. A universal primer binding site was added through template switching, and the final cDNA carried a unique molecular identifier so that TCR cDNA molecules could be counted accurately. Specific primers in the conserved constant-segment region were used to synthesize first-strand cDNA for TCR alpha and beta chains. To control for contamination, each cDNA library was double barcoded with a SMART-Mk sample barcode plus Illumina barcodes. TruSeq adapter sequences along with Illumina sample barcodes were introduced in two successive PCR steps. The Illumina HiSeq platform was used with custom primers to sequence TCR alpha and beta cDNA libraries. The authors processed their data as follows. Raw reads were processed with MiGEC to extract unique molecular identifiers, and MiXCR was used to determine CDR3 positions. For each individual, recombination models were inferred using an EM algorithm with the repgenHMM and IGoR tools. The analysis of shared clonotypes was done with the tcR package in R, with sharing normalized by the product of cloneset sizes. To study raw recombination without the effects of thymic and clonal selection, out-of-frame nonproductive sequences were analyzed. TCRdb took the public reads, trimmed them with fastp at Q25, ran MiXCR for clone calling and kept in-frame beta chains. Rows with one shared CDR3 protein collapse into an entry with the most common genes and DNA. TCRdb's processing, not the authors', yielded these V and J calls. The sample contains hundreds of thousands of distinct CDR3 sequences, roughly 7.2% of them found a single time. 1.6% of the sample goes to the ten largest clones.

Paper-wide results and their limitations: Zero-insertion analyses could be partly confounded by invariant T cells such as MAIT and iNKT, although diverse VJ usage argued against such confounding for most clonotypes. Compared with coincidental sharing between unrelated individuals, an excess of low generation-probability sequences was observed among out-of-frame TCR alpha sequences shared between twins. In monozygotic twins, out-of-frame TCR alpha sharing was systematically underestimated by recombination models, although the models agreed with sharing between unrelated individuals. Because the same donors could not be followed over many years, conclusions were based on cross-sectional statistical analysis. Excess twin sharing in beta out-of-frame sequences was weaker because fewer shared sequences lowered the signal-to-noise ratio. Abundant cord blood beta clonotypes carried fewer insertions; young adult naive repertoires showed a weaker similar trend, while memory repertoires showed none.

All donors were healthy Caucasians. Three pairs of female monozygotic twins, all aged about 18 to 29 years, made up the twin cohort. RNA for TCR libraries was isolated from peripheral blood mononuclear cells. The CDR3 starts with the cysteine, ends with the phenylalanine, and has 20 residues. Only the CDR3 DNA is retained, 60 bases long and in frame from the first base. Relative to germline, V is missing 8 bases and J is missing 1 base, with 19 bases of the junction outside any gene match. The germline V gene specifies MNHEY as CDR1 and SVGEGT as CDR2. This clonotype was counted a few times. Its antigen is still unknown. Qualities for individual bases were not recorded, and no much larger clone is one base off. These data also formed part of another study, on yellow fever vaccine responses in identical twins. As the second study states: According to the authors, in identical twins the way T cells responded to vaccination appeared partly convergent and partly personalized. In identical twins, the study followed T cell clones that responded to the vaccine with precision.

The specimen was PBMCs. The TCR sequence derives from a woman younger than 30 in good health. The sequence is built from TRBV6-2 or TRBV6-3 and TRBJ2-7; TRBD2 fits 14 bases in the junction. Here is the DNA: TGTGCCAGCCCCCCGGGAAGGGCTGGGACTAGCGGGAGCTGGTCCTACGAGCAGTACTTC. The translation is CASPPGRAGTSGSWSYEQYF.